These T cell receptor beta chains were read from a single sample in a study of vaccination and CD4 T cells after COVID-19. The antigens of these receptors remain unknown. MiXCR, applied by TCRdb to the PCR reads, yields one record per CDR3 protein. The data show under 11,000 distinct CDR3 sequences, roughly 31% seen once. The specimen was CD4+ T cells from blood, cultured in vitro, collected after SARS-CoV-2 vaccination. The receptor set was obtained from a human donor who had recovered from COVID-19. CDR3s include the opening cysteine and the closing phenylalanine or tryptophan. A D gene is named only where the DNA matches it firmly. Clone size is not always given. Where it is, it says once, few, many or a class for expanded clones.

CASRLAGGAGELFF TGTGCCAGCCGACTAGCGGGAGGAGCCGGGGAGCTGTTTTTT few TRBV6-4 TRBD2 TRBJ2-2
CASSIDGRGRSPGYYGYTF TGTGCCAGTAGTATAGATGGACGGGGCAGGTCCCCCGGGTACTATGGCTACACCTTC medium-sized TRBV19 . TRBJ1-2
CASGGTGTSSYEQYF TGTGCCAGCGGAGGCACCGGGACATCCTCCTACGAGCAGTACTTC few TRBV6-1 . TRBJ2-7
CATSDFGTGSYQETQYF TGTGCCACCAGTGATTTCGGGACAGGTTCGTACCAAGAGACCCAGTACTTC . TRBV24-1 TRBD1 TRBJ2-5
CASSLPRGGRSNQPQHF TGTGCCAGCAGTTTACCGAGGGGGGGCCGAAGCAATCAGCCCCAGCATTTT . TRBV12-3/TRBV12-4 . TRBJ1-5
CACNMGDNNRQHF TGTGCCTGCAACATGGGGGACAACAATCGTCAGCATTTT few TRBV7-8 . TRBJ1-5
CASSFPLSTLRNTEAFF TGTGCCAGCAGTTTTCCCCTTTCGACTCTTCGGAACACTGAAGCTTTCTTT few TRBV28 . TRBJ1-1
CASSPLGWDMNTEAFF TGTGCCAGCAGTCCGCTGGGTTGGGACATGAACACTGAAGCTTTCTTT few TRBV6-1 . TRBJ1-1
CAISGTAYQETQYF TGTGCCATCAGTGGGACAGCGTACCAAGAGACCCAGTACTTC . TRBV10-3 . TRBJ2-5
CSTATGLRVNTEAFF TGCAGTACTGCTACAGGGCTTAGGGTGAACACTGAAGCTTTCTTT . TRBV20-1 . TRBJ1-1
CASSSGTGGVGYTF TGTGCCAGCTCATCCGGGACAGGGGGCGTCGGCTACACCTTC few TRBV18 TRBD1 TRBJ1-2
CSALPDYGYAF TGCAGTGCTCTACCCGACTATGGCTACGCCTTC . TRBV20-1 . TRBJ1-2
CASSFTRHIPGTGRSEQYF TGTGCCAGCAGCTTTACTCGGCATATTCCCGGGACAGGGCGATCCGAGCAGTACTTC . TRBV7-9 TRBD1 TRBJ2-7
CASSAGAGGTGELFF TGTGCCAGCAGTGCTGGGGCAGGGGGTACCGGGGAGCTGTTTTTT . TRBV2 TRBD1 TRBJ2-2
CSPGGQNRGWGTEAFF TGCAGTCCAGGGGGACAAAATCGGGGGTGGGGCACTGAAGCTTTCTTT few TRBV20-1 TRBD1 TRBJ1-1
CSARIGSMNTEAFF TGCAGTGCTAGGATAGGATCTATGAACACTGAAGCTTTCTTT few TRBV20-1 . TRBJ1-1
CASSHDGSNYGYTF TGTGCCAGCAGTCATGATGGGAGTAACTATGGCTACACCTTC . TRBV6-1 . TRBJ1-2
CASSYSSNYGYTF TGTGCCAGCAGTTACAGTTCTAACTATGGCTACACCTTC . TRBV6-2/TRBV6-3 . TRBJ1-2
CASRGGIYEQYF TGTGCCAGCAGGGGGGGGATATACGAGCAGTACTTC few TRBV6-1 TRBD2 TRBJ2-7
CASSYSKLGADTQYF TGTGCCAGCAGTTACTCGAAACTCGGCGCAGATACGCAGTATTTT medium-sized TRBV6-5 . TRBJ2-3
CASSLGTTYEQYF TGCGCCAGCAGCTTGGGGACTACCTACGAGCAGTACTTC . TRBV5-1 . TRBJ2-7
CASSAGTAVSDGYTF TGCGCCAGCAGCGCGGGGACGGCAGTTTCCGATGGCTACACCTTC . TRBV5-1 . TRBJ1-2
CASSERGYEQYF TGTGCCAGCAGTGAAAGAGGGTACGAGCAGTACTTC few TRBV27 . TRBJ2-7
CAWSVLAVSTDTQYF TGTGCCTGGAGTGTACTAGCGGTTAGCACAGATACGCAGTATTTT . TRBV30 TRBD2 TRBJ2-3
CASSPRAGAGETQYF TGTGCCAGCTCACCACGAGCGGGGGCCGGAGAGACCCAGTACTTC . TRBV18 TRBD2 TRBJ2-5
CASSSFGSGNTIYF TGTGCCAGCAGTTCCTTTGGGTCTGGAAACACCATATATTTT . TRBV6-5 . TRBJ1-3
CASTTGGRGNEQFF TGTGCCAGCACCACCGGGGGGAGGGGTAATGAGCAGTTCTTC . TRBV28 TRBD2 TRBJ2-1
CASSQERAVTEAFF TGCGCCAGCAGCCAAGAAAGGGCTGTCACTGAAGCTTTCTTT few TRBV4-1 . TRBJ1-1
CASSYATATNGYTF TGTGCCAGCAGTTACGCAACAGCCACGAATGGCTACACCTTC few TRBV6-2/TRBV6-3 . TRBJ1-2
CASSAGGLVDEQFF TGTGCCAGTTCTGCGGGAGGGTTAGTGGATGAGCAGTTCTTC few TRBV19 TRBD2 TRBJ2-1
CASSDYLRDEQYF TGTGCCAGCAGCGACTATCTCCGGGACGAGCAGTACTTC medium-sized TRBV7-2 . TRBJ2-7
CATSDPTEKGPYEQYF TGTGCCACCAGTGATCCGACCGAGAAGGGCCCCTACGAGCAGTACTTC few TRBV24-1 . TRBJ2-7
CASNSQGAGGYTF TGTGCCAGCAACTCACAGGGGGCTGGAGGCTACACCTTC . TRBV28 TRBD1 TRBJ1-2
CASSYPRLTLAGPSNEQFF TGTGCCAGCAGTTACCCTAGACTAACTTTAGCGGGACCGAGCAATGAGCAGTTCTTC few TRBV6-2/TRBV6-3 TRBD2 TRBJ2-1
CSANRFRDSYGYTF TGCAGTGCTAATAGATTCCGGGACAGCTATGGCTACACCTTC . TRBV20-1 TRBD1 TRBJ1-2
CASRASGQGRFRAYEQYF TGTGCCAGCAGAGCCTCGGGACAGGGTAGGTTTAGGGCCTACGAGCAGTACTTC . TRBV2 TRBD1 TRBJ2-7
CASGQQDTQYF TGTGCCAGCGGACAACAAGATACGCAGTATTTT few TRBV7-9 . TRBJ2-3
CASSSGTGFTGELFF TGTGCCAGCAGTTCCGGGACAGGGTTCACCGGGGAGCTGTTTTTT few TRBV27 TRBD1 TRBJ2-2
CASSPQRQGQFF TGTGCCAGCAGTCCCCAACGACAGGGTCAGTTCTTC . TRBV27 TRBD1 TRBJ2-1
CASSLTGGRAVVEQFF TGTGCCAGCAGCTTAACAGGCGGGAGGGCGGTCGTAGAGCAGTTCTTC few TRBV7-3 TRBD2 TRBJ2-1
CSATTRRTQYF TGCAGTGCTACCACGCGGAGGACCCAGTACTTC few TRBV20-1 . TRBJ2-5
CASSLGGGGSRTAFF TGTGCCAGCAGCTTAGGGGGCGGGGGGTCGAGGACAGCTTTCTTT few TRBV7-2 . TRBJ1-1
CASSFGGGRLNTEAFF TGTGCCAGCAGCTTCGGAGGGGGGCGACTGAACACTGAAGCTTTCTTT few TRBV27 . TRBJ1-1
CSARDLDRGYNEQFF TGCAGTGCTAGAGATTTGGACAGGGGTTACAATGAGCAGTTCTTC . TRBV20-1 TRBD1 TRBJ2-1
CASSRGWNSPLHF TGTGCCAGCAGTAGGGGTTGGAATTCACCCCTCCACTTT few TRBV7-3 . TRBJ1-6
CASSRTRGSGSGDTQYF TGCGCCAGCAGCCGAACCCGGGGTAGCGGGAGTGGGGATACGCAGTATTTT few TRBV4-3 TRBD2 TRBJ2-3
CASSPGGVGPRNEQFF TGTGCCAGCAGTCCCGGTGGAGTGGGCCCGAGAAATGAGCAGTTCTTC few TRBV6-1 . TRBJ2-1
CAWSVMGLGSNGYTF TGTGCCTGGAGTGTAATGGGTTTAGGGTCGAATGGCTACACCTTC few TRBV30 . TRBJ1-2
CATTKQAFYGYTF TGTGCCACCACAAAACAGGCTTTCTATGGCTACACCTTC few TRBV28 . TRBJ1-2
CASSYSGLSEQFF TGTGCCAGCAGTTACTCGGGACTCTCTGAGCAGTTCTTC few TRBV6-5 . TRBJ2-1
CAWSLRTRYGYTF TGTGCCTGGAGCCTACGTACGCGGTATGGCTACACCTTC . TRBV30 . TRBJ1-2
CASSLLPTSSVEQYF TGTGCCAGCAGTTTATTACCTACGAGTAGCGTTGAGCAGTACTTC . TRBV28 . TRBJ2-7
CASSAGTDSYNEQFF TGTGCTAGCAGCGCCGGGACAGACTCCTACAATGAGCAGTTCTTC . TRBV7-7 TRBD1 TRBJ2-1